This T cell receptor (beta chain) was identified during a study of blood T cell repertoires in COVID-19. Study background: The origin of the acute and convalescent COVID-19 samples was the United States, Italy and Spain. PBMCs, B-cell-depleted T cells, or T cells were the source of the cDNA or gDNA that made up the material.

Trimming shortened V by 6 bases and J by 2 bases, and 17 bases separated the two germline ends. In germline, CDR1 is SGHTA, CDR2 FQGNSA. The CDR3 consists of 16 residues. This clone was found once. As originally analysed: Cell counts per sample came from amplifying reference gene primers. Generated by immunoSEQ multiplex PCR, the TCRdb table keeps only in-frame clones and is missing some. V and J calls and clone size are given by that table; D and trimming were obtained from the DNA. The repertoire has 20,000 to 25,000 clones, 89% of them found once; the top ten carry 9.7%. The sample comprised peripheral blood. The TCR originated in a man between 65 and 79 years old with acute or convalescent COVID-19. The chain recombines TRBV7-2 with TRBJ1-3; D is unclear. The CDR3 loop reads CASSLNPPSAGNTIYF. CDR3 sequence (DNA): TGTGCCAGCAGTCTTAATCCCCCTTCTGCTGGAAACACCATATATTTT.